The 6 T cell receptor beta chains reported below all come from one sample, sequenced in a study of T-cell reconstitution after alpha-beta-depleted transplantation in children. Researchers prepared the TCRbeta library using unique molecular identifiers, the study reports. Each CDR3 protein gets one entry after TCRdb re-called the PCR reads with MiXCR. This sample has a few hundred thousand distinct CDR3 sequences, with about a tenth found just once. The sequences come from PBMCs from the stem cell graft donor, collected from the stem cell graft. The receptor source for this set is a human donor who donated a stem cell graft to a child with acute myeloid leukemia.

This clonotype was counted at least ten times. V is TRBV5-1 and J is TRBJ2-1; D is undetermined. The CDR3 length is 12 residues. Looked up from germline, CDR1 is SGHRS and CDR2 is YFSETQ. V gave up 1 base and J gave up 7 bases, with 6 bases separating them. CDR3 in amino acids: CASSLNGNEQFF. The CDR3 bases are TGCGCCAGCAGCTTGAACGGTAATGAGCAGTTCTTC.

The chain is built from TRBV14 and TRBJ2-7, with 11 positions matching TRBD1. CDR1 is SGHDN and CDR2 is FVKESK in the germline V gene. The V segment lost 5 bases and the J segment 4 bases; nucleotides outside the gene matches: 7. The CDR3 consists of 15 residues. CDR3 DNA: TGTGCCAGCAGCTTTGGGACAGGGGGAGCGTACGAGCAGTACTTC. It encodes CASSFGTGGAYEQYF.

This chain joins TRBV7-9 and TRBJ2-3; D may be TRBD1 (5 bases). V shed 5 bases and J shed 6 bases, with 15 bases lying between them. The CDR3 sequence is 14 residues long. Germline assignment: CDR1 SEHNR and CDR2 FQNEAQ (reference sequence). The CDR3 bases are TGTGCCAGCAGCCTATTACAGGTCCGGGATACGCAGTATTTT. It is translated as CASSLLQVRDTQYF.

This clonotype occurred many times. The rearrangement links TRBV30 to TRBJ1-4; D possibly corresponds to TRBD1 (6 bases). Germline V lookup: CDR1 GTSNPN, CDR2 SVGIG (reference sequence). The CDR3 totals 14 residues. Trimming stripped 4 bases from V and 8 bases from J, with 17 bases between. This chain's CDR3 is CAWNNRVGVEKLFF. The CDR3 DNA reads TGTGCCTGGAACAACAGGGTAGGCGTGGAAAAACTGTTTTTT.

The rearrangement joins TRBV3-1 to TRBJ2-5; D possibly corresponds to TRBD1 (6 bases). Trimming removed 4 bases from V and 5 bases from J, with 23 bases in between. The CDR3 contains 17 residues. Germline CDR1 reads LGHDT; CDR2 reads YNNKEL (reference sequence). CDR3 nucleotide sequence: TGTGCCAGCAGCCCATACGGAGAACAGGGAATTGTGGAGACCCAGTACTTC. Protein sequence: CASSPYGEQGIVETQYF.

This clonotype was found a few times. This chain joins TRBV5-5 and TRBJ1-2; 10 bases are a match to TRBD1. Germline V gene lookup returns CDR1 SGHKS and CDR2 YYEKEE (reference sequence). The CDR3 consists of 16 residues. Losses at the gene ends were 4 bases for V and 4 bases for J; bases not matched to a gene: 10. CDR3 DNA sequence: TGTGCCAGCAGCCAGGACAGGGGGGCCCTTGTCTATGGCTACACCTTC. Translation: CASSQDRGALVYGYTF. The full variable domain, completed using reference TRBV5-5 and TRBJ1-2, is DAGVTQSPTHLIKTRGQQVTLRCSPISGHKSVSWYQQVLGQGPQFIFQYYEKEERGRGNFPDRFSARQFPNYSSELNVNALLLGDSALYLCASSQDRGALVYGYTFGSGTRLTVV.